The present entry profiles one T cell receptor beta chain with its context. Its antigen is currently unknown. The data were taken from a study of T cell responses to AZD1222 COVID-19 vaccine. Broader study findings: Every sample of the repertoires postdated the peak T cell response. Most donors were white British, females outnumbered males, and clonal diversity was possibly underestimated. Unmutated regions of variants are reportedly targeted by nearly half of spike-specific TCRs.

The repertoire was sequenced with immunoSEQ multiplex PCR; TCRdb's copy has only in-frame clones and lacks some. In the table there are about 130,000 clones, roughly 91% of which are singletons. Losses at the gene ends were 3 bases for V and 5 bases for J; bases not matched to a gene: 6. Looked up from germline, CDR1 is LNHDA and CDR2 is SQIVND (reference sequence). This CDR3 has 15 residues. This chain connects TRBV19 to TRBJ1-1; 10 nucleotides align to TRBD1. The sequence was collected from an adult who received the AZD1222 COVID-19 vaccine. Sequencing was performed on peripheral blood, taken 28 days after the second AZD1222 dose. The CDR3 here is CASSIVGTGETEAFF. The CDR3 coding sequence is TGTGCCAGTAGTATTGTAGGGACAGGGGAAACTGAAGCTTTCTTT.